The T cell receptor beta chain under discussion was sequenced for a study of blood T cell repertoires in COVID-19. Study summary: Specimens from acute and convalescent COVID-19 originated in the United States, Italy and Spain. In each case, the material was cDNA or gDNA derived from T cells, B-cell-depleted T cells, or PBMCs.

Trimming removed 5 bases from V and 4 bases from J, with 17 bases in between. This CDR3 comprises 15 residues. Germline V gene sequence: CDR1 MDHEN, CDR2 SYDVKM. The authors' processing: Estimation of nucleated cell counts relied on the amplification of reference gene primers. The method was immunoSEQ multiplex PCR; TCRdb's version includes in-frame clones alone and lacks a portion of them. V, J and clone size are taken as reported in that table, and D and trimming were inferred from the DNA itself. Seen here are 140,000 or so clones, about 90% observed once, and the top ten hold around 1.7%. Sequenced sample: peripheral blood. This clonotype was sampled from a woman between 45 and 65 years old with acute or convalescent COVID-19. This chain uses TRBV28 with TRBJ1-2; D uncertain. CDR3 sequence reads: CASSQQSSEGYGYTF. CDR3 nucleotide sequence: TGTGCCAGCAGTCAACAGTCTTCAGAGGGCTATGGCTACACCTTC.